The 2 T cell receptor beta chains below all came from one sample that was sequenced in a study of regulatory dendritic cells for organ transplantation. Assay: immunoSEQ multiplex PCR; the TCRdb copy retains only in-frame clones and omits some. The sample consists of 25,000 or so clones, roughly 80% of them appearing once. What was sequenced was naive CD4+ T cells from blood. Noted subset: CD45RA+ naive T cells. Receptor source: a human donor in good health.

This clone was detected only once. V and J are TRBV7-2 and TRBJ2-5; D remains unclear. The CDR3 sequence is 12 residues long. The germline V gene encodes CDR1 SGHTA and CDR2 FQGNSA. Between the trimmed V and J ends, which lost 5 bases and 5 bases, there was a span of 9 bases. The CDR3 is CASSRGVETQYF. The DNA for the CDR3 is TGTGCCAGCAGCCGCGGAGTCGAGACCCAGTACTTC.

The CDR3 DNA is TGTGCCAGCAGCGGCCGGGACTCAATTAGCTCCTACAATGAGCAGTTCTTC. Translation gives CASSGRDSISSYNEQFF. The chain joins TRBV7-2 to TRBJ2-1, with D perhaps matching TRBD2 (6 bases). The CDR3 consists of 17 residues. In germline, CDR1 is SGHTA, CDR2 FQGNSA. The V end lost 5 bases, the J end lost 0 bases, and 17 bases lay between the germline ends. The whole variable domain, filled in from reference TRBV7-2 and TRBJ2-1, reads GAGVSQSPSNKVTEKGKDVELRCDPISGHTALYWYRQSLGQGLEFLIYFQGNSAPDKSGLPSDRFSAERTGGSVSTLTIQRTQQEDSAVYLCASSGRDSISSYNEQFFGPGTRLTVL.